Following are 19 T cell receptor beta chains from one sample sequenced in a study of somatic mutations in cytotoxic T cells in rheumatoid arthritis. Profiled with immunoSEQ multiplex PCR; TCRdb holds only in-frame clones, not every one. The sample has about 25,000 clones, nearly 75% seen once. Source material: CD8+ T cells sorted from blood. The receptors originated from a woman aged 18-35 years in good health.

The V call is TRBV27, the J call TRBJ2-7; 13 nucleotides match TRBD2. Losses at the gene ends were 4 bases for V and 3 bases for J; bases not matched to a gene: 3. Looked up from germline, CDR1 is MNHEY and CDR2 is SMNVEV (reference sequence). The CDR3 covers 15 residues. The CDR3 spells CASSSGLAGVYEQYF. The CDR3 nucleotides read TGTGCCAGCAGTTCCGGACTAGCGGGAGTCTACGAGCAGTACTTC.

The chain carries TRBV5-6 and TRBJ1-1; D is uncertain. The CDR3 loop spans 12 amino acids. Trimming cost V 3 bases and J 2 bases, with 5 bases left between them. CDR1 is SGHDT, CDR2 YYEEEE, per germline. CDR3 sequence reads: CASSYGNTEAFF. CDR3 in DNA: TGTGCCAGCAGCTATGGCAACACTGAAGCTTTCTTT.

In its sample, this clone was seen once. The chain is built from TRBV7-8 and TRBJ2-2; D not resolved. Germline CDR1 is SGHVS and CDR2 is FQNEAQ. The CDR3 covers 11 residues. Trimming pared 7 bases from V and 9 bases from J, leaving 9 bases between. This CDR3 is CASTLSRELFF. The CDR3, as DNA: TGTGCCAGCACATTAAGCAGGGAGCTGTTTTTT.

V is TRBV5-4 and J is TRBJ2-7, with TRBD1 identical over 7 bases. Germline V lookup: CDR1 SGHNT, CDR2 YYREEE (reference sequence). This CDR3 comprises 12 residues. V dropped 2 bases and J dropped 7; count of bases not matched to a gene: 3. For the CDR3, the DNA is TGTGCCAGCAGCTTAACAGGGGAGGAGCAGTACTTC. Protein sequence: CASSLTGEEQYF.

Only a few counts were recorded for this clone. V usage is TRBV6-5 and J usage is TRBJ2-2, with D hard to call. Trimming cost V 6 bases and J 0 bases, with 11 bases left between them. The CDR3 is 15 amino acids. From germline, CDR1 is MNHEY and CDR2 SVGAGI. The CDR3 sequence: CASRPWVSNTGELFF. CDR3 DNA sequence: TGTGCCAGCAGACCCTGGGTTTCGAACACCGGGGAGCTGTTTTTT.

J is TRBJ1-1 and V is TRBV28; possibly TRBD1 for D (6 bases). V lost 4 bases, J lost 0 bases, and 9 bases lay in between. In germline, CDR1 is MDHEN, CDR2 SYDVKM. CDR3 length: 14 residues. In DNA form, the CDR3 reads TGTGCCAGCAGTTCGGGACATTTGAACACTGAAGCTTTCTTT. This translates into CASSSGHLNTEAFF.

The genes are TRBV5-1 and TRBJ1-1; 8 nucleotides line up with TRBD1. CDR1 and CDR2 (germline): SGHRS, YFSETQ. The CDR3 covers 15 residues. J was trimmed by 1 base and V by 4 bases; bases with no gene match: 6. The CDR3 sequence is CASSQLGQGNTEAFF. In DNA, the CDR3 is TGCGCCAGCAGCCAACTCGGACAGGGGAACACTGAAGCTTTCTTT. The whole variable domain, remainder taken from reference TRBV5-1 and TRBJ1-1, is KAGVTQTPRYLIKTRGQQVTLSCSPISGHRSVSWYQQTPGQGLQFLFEYFSETQRNKGNFPGRFSGRQFSNSRSEMNVSTLELGDSALYLCASSQLGQGNTEAFFGQGTRLTVV.

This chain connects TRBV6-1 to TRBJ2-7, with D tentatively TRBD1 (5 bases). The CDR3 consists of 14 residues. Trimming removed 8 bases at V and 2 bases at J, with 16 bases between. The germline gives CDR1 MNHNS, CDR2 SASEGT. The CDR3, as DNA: TGTGCCAGCTCCGTGGCAGGGATGGCCTACGAGCAGTACGTC. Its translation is CASSVAGMAYEQYV.

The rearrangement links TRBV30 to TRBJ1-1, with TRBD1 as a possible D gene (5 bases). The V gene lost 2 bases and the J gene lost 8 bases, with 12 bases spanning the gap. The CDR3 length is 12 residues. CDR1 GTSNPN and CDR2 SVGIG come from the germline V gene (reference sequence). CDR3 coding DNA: TGTGCCTGGAGTCTATTCGGGACCGAAGCTTTCTTT. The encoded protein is CAWSLFGTEAFF.

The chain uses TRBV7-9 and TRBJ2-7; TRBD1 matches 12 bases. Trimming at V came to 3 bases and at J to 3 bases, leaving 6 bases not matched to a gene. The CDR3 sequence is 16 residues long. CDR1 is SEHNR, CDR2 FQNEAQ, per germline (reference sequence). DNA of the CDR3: TGTGCCAGCAGCTTGGGTGGGACAGGGGGCCTCTACGAGCAGTACTTC. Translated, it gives CASSLGGTGGLYEQYF.

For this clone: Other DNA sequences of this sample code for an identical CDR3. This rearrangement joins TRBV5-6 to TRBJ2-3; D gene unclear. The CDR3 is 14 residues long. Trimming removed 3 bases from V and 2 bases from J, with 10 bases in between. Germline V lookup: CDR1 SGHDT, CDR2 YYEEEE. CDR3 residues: CASSWAQLTDTQYF. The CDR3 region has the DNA TGTGCCAGCAGCTGGGCCCAGCTCACAGATACGCAGTATTTT.

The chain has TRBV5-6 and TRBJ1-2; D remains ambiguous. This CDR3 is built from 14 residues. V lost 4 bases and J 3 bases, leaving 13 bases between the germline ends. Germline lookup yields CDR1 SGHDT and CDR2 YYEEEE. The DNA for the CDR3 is TGTGCCAGCAGCCCACTATACACCGACTATGGCTACACCTTC. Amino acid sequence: CASSPLYTDYGYTF.

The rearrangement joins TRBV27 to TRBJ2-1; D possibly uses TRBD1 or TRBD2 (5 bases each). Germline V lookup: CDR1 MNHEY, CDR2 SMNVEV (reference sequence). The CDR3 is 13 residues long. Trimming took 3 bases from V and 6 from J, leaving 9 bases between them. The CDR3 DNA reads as TGTGCCAGCAGTTTCTCAGGGAGCAATGAGCAGTTCTTC. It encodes CASSFSGSNEQFF.

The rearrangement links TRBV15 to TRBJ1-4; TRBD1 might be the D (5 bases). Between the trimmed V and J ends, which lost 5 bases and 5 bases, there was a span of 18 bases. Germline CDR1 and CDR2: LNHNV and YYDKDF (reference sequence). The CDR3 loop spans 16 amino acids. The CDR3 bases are TGTGCCACCAGCCCCCGGGACGGCCCGGAGAATGAAAAACTGTTTTTT. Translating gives CATSPRDGPENEKLFF.

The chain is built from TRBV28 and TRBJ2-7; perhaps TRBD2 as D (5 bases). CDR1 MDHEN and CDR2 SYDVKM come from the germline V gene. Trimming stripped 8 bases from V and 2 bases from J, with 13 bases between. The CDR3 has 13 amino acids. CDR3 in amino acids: CASCAVGAYEQYF. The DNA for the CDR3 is TGTGCCAGCTGTGCGGTCGGGGCCTACGAGCAGTACTTC.

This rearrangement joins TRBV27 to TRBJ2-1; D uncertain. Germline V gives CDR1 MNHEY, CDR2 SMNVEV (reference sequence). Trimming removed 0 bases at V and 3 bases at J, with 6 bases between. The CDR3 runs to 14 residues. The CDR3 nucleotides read TGTGCCAGCAGTTTATCCGACGACTACAATGAGCAGTTCTTC. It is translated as CASSLSDDYNEQFF.

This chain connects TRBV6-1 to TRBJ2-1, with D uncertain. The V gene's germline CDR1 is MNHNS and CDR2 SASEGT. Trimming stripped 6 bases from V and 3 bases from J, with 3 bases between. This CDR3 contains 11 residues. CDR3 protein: CASRDYNEQFF. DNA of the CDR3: TGTGCCAGCAGGGACTACAATGAGCAGTTCTTC.

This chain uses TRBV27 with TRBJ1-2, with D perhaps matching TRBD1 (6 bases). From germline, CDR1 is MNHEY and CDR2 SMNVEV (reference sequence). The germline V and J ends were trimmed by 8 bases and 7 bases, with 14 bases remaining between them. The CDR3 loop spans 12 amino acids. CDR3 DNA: TGTGCCAGCTGGAGAGGGGGGAGTGGCTACACCTTC. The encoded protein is CASWRGGSGYTF.

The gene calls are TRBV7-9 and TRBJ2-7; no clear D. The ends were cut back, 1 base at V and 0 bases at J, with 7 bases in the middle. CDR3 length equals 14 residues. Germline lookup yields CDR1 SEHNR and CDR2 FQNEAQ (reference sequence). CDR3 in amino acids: CASSLGSSSYEQYV. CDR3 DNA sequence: TGTGCCAGCAGCTTAGGGTCTAGCTCCTACGAGCAGTACGTC.